The 9 T cell receptor beta chains presented below share a single source sample, sequenced in a study of blood T cell repertoires in COVID-19. Produced via immunoSEQ multiplex PCR; TCRdb's table is partial and in-frame only. The sample includes 88,000 or so clones, approximately 85% of them seen just once. The sample taken for sequencing was peripheral blood. The origin of the receptors is a man aged 60-69 years with acute or convalescent COVID-19.

This clone was seen once. This rearrangement joins TRBV6-6 to TRBJ1-5; D is perhaps TRBD1 (6 bases). V lost 5 bases, J lost 0 bases, and 17 bases lay in between. The CDR3 consists of 17 residues. Germline CDR1 MNHNY, CDR2 SVGAGI (reference sequence). CDR3 protein: CASSLGGDFYSNQPQHF. In DNA, the CDR3 is TGTGCCAGCAGTCTAGGGGGAGACTTTTATAGCAATCAGCCCCAGCATTTT.

The chain carries TRBV18 and TRBJ1-3; D unresolved. The CDR3 spans 15 residues. The V gene's germline CDR1 is KGHSH and CDR2 LQKENI. V dropped 3 bases and J dropped 2 bases, with 11 bases sitting between them. CDR3 residues: CASSPPPEAGNTIYF. CDR3 coding DNA: TGTGCCAGCTCACCCCCTCCGGAGGCTGGAAACACCATATATTTT.

The V call is TRBV27, the J call TRBJ2-7; TRBD2 matches at 10 bases. Germline CDR1 MNHEY, CDR2 SMNVEV (reference sequence). With V trimmed by 3 bases and J by 2 bases, 7 bases remained unmatched. The CDR3 covers 16 residues. CDR3 amino acids: CASSLGSGRTPYEQYF. CDR3 in DNA: TGTGCCAGCAGTTTGGGTAGCGGGAGGACCCCCTACGAGCAGTACTTC.

CDR3 bases: TGTGCCAGCAGCTTGATCAGGGGTTTCCAGCCCCAGCATTTT. Protein sequence: CASSLIRGFQPQHF. The chain combines TRBV5-4 with TRBJ1-5; possibly TRBD1 for D (6 bases). The germline V and J ends were trimmed by 1 base and 7 bases, with 12 bases remaining between them. The CDR3 consists of 14 residues. Germline V gives CDR1 SGHNT, CDR2 YYREEE (reference sequence).

The CDR3 region is CASSQGRGVHQPQHF. DNA for the CDR3: TGTGCCAGCAGCCAAGGGCGGGGTGTACATCAGCCCCAGCATTTT. The chain uses TRBV3-1 (or the pseudogene TRBV3-2) and TRBJ1-5, with no clear D. Germline V gene sequence: CDR1 LGHDT, CDR2 YNNKEL (reference sequence). This CDR3 region has 15 residues. Trimming removed 1 base from V and 5 bases from J, with 12 bases in between.

V gene TRBV3-1 (or the pseudogene TRBV3-2) combines with J gene TRBJ1-2, with TRBD1 matching 7 bases. CDR3 length: 14 residues. Trimming took 1 base from V and 3 from J; bases not matched to a gene: 2. Per germline, CDR1 LGHDT and CDR2 YNNKEL (reference sequence). The CDR3: CASSQVTGDYGYTF. DNA for the CDR3: TGTGCCAGCAGCCAAGTTACAGGGGACTATGGCTACACCTTC.

The genes are TRBV4-1 and TRBJ2-7; 11 bases fit TRBD2. V dropped 1 base and J dropped 2; count of bases not matched to a gene: 1. Per the germline V gene, CDR1 is MGHRA and CDR2 is YSYEKL. The CDR3 consists of 15 residues. This CDR3 is CASSQGLAGPYEQYF. In DNA, the CDR3 is TGCGCCAGCAGCCAAGGACTAGCGGGACCCTACGAGCAGTACTTC.

V usage is TRBV14 and J usage is TRBJ2-5, with D possibly TRBD1 on 8 matching bases. Germline loops: CDR1 SGHDN, CDR2 FVKESK. The CDR3 is 14 amino acids. The germline V and J ends were trimmed by 8 bases and 5 bases, with 18 bases remaining between them. The CDR3 sequence: CASGQGGSRETQYF. For the CDR3, the DNA is TGTGCCAGCGGACAGGGAGGGTCTAGGGAGACCCAGTACTTC.

This clone was observed a few times. The J gene is TRBJ1-1, the V gene TRBV5-8, with TRBD1 matching over 8 bases. Looked up from germline, CDR1 is SGHTS and CDR2 is YDEGEE. This CDR3 spans 16 amino acids. V dropped 5 bases and J dropped 4; count of bases not matched to a gene: 13. The CDR3 coding sequence is TGTGCCAGCAGTTTCCATTTTGGACAGGGCGCCACTGAAGCTTTCTTT. It translates to CASSFHFGQGATEAFF.